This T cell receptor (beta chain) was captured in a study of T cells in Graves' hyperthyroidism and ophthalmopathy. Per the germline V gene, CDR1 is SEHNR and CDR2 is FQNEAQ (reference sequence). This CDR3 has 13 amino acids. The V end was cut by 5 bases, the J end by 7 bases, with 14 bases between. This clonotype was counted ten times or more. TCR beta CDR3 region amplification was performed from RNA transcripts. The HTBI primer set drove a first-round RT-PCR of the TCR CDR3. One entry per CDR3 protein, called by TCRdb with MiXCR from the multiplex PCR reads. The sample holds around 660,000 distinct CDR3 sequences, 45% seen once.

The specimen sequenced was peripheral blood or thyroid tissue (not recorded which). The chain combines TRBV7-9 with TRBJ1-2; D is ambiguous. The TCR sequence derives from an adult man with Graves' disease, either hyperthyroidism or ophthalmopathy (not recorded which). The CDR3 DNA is TGTGCCAGCAGCCCGACCCCCCCTCGTGGCTACACCTTC. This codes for CASSPTPPRGYTF. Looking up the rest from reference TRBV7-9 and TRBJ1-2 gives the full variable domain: DTGVSQNPRHKITKRGQNVTFRCDPISEHNRLYWYRQTLGQGPEFLTYFQNEAQLEKSRLLSDRFSAERPKGSFSTLEIQRTEQGDSAMYLCASSPTPPRGYTFGSGTRLTVV.